The T cell receptor (beta chain) described here comes from a study of Graves' ophthalmopathy and Graves' hyperthyroidism. Concerning this clonotype itself: No antigen is known for it.

General observations from the study: Blood also contained most of the expanded thyroid clonotypes above 0.001 frequency.

Amplification of the TCR beta CDR3 regions used RNA transcripts (as template). The first-round RT-PCR employed HTBI primers together with the Qiagen OneStep RT-PCR kit. A multiplex PCR was then performed as the second round. TCRdb reanalysed the multiplex PCR reads using MiXCR and keeps one entry per CDR3 protein. The table includes hundreds of thousands of distinct CDR3 sequences, roughly 20% detected once. A diagnosis was made from clinical symptoms together with serum thyroxine, TRAb, thyroid ultrasound and orbital computed tomography. The PBMC fraction was derived from under 11 ml of fresh peripheral blood. Specimen: peripheral blood. The source of this sequence is a woman under 30 with stable Graves' hyperthyroidism. Some clones in this sample may be carry-over from other donors' samples.

CDR3 sequence: CASRRVRGGDRVRSPLHF. As DNA, the CDR3 is TGTGCCAGCAGACGAGTTAGGGGTGGGGACAGGGTTCGTTCACCCCTCCACTTT. V and J are TRBV27 and TRBJ1-6; 9 bases align to TRBD1. CDR1 is MNHEY, CDR2 SMNVEV, per germline (reference sequence). The CDR3 totals 18 residues. The V segment lost 6 bases and the J segment 9 bases; nucleotides outside the gene matches: 18.